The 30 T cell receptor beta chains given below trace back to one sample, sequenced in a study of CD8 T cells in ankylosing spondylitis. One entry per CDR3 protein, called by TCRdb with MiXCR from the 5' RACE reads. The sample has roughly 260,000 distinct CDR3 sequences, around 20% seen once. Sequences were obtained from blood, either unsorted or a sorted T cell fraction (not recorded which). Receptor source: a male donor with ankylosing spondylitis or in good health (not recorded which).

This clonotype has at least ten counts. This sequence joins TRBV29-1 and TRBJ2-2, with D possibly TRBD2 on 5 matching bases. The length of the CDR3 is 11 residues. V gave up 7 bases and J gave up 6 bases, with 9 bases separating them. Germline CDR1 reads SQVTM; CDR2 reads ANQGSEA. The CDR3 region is CSAGFPGELFF. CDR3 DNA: TGCAGCGCGGGATTCCCCGGGGAGCTGTTTTTT.

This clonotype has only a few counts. CDR3 amino acids: CATSREVNQPQHF. DNA of the CDR3: TGTGCCACCAGCAGAGAGGTAAATCAGCCCCAGCATTTT. The chain has TRBV15 and TRBJ1-5; D is uncertain. Trimming took 0 bases from V and 4 from J, leaving 4 bases between them. The CDR3 loop spans 13 amino acids. Germline assignment: CDR1 LNHNV and CDR2 YYDKDF (reference sequence).

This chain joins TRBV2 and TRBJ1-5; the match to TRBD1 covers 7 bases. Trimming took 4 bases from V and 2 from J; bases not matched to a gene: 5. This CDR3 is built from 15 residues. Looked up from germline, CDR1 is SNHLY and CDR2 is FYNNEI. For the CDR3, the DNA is TGTGCCAGCAGTGCGACAGGGAGCGGCAATCAGCCCCAGCATTTT. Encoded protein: CASSATGSGNQPQHF. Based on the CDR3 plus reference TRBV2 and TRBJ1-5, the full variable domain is EPEVTQTPSHQVTQMGQEVILRCVPISNHLYFYWYRQILGQKVEFLVSFYNNEISEKSEIFDDQFSVERPDGSNFTLKIRSTKLEDSAMYFCASSATGSGNQPQHFGDGTRLSIL.

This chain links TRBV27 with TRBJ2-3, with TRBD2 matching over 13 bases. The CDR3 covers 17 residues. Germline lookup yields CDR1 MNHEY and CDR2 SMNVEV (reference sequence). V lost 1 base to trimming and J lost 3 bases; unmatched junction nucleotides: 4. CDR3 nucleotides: TGTGCCAGCAGTTTATTAGGACTAGCGGGAGCTACAGATACGCAGTATTTT. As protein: CASSLLGLAGATDTQYF.

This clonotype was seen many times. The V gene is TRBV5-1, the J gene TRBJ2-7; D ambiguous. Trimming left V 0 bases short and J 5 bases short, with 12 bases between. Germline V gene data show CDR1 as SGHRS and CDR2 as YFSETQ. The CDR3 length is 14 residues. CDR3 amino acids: CASSLGTAFDEQYV. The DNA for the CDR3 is TGCGCCAGCAGCTTGGGGACGGCCTTCGACGAGCAGTACGTC.

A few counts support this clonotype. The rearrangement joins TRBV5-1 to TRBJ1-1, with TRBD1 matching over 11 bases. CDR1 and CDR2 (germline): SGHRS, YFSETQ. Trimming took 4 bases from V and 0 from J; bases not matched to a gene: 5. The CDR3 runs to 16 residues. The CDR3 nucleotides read TGCGCCAGCAGCATCGGACAGGGGGCGTTGAACACTGAAGCTTTCTTT. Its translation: CASSIGQGALNTEAFF.

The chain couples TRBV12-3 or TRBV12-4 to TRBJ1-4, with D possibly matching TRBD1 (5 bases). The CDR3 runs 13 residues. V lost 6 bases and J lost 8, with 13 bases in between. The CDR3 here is CASSLAEGEKLFF. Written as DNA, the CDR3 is TGTGCCAGCAGCCTGGCGGAGGGGGAAAAACTGTTTTTT.

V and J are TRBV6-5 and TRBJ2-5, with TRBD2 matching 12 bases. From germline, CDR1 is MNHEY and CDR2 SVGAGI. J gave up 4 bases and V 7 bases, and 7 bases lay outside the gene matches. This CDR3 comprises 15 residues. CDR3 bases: TGTGCCAGCACTTTACTGGGACTAGCGGGAGAGACCCAGTACTTC. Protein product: CASTLLGLAGETQYF.

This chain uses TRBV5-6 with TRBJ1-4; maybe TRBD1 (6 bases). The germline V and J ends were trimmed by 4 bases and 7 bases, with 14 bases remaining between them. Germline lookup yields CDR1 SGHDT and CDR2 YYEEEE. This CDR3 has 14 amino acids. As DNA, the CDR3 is TGTGCCAGCAGCACCCCGGGGGCCGGTGAAAAACTGTTTTTT. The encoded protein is CASSTPGAGEKLFF.

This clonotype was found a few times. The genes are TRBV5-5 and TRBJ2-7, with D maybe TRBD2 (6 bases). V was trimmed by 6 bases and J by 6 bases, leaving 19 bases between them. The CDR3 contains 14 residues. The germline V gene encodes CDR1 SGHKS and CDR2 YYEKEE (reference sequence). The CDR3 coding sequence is TGTGCCAGCAAGCTCGGGGGACTGGATGGCGAGCAGTACGTC. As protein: CASKLGGLDGEQYV.

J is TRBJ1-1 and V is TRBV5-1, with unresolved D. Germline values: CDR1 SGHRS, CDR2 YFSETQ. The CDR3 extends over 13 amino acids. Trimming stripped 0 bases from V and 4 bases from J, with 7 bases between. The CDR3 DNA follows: TGCGCCAGCAGCTTGGTGTGGAGCACTGAAGCTTTCTTT. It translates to CASSLVWSTEAFF.

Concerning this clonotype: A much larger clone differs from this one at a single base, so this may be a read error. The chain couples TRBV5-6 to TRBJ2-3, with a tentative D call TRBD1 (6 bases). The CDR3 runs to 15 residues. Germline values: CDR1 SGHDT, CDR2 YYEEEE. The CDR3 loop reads CANSPDRRSTDTQYF. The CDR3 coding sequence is TGTGCCAACAGCCCCGACAGGAGAAGCACAGATACGCAGTATTTT.

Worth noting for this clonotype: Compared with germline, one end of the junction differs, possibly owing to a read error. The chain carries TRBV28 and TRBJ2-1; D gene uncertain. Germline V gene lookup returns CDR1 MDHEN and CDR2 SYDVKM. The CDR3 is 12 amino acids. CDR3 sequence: CASSLYDNEQFF. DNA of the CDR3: TGTGCCAGCAGTTTATACGACAATGAGCAGTTTTTC.

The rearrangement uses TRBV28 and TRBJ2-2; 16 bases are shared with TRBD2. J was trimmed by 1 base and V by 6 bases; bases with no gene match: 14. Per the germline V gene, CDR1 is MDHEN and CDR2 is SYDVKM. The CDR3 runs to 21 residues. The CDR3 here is CASRPNAGLAGGVGNTGELFF. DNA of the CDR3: TGTGCCAGCAGGCCAAACGCGGGACTAGCGGGAGGGGTTGGGAACACCGGGGAGCTGTTTTTT.

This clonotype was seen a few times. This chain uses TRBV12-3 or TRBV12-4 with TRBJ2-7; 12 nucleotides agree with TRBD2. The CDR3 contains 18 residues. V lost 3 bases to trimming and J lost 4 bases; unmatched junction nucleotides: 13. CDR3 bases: TGTGCCAGCAGTTTCTCGCGACTAGCGGGAGTTGGGCTTTACGAGCAGTACGTC. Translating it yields CASSFSRLAGVGLYEQYV.

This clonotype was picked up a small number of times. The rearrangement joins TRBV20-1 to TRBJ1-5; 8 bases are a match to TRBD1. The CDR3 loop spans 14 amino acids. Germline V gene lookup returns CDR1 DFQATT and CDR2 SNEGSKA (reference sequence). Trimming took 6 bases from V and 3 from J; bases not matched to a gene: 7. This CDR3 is CSATPGQDNQPQHF. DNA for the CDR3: TGCAGTGCCACCCCGGGACAGGACAATCAGCCCCAGCATTTT.

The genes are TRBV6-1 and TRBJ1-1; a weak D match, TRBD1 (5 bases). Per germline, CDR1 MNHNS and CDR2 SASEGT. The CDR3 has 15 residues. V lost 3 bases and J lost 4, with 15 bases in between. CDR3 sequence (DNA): TGTGCCAGCAGTGAGCGGGGCGCCGGGAGCACTGAAGCTTTCTTT. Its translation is CASSERGAGSTEAFF.

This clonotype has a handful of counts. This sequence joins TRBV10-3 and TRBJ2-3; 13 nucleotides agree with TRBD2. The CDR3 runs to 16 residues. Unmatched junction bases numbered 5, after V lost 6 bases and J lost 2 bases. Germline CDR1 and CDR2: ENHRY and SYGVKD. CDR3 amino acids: CAISGLAGAPTDTQYF. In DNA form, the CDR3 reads TGTGCCATCAGCGGACTAGCGGGAGCCCCCACAGATACGCAGTATTTT.

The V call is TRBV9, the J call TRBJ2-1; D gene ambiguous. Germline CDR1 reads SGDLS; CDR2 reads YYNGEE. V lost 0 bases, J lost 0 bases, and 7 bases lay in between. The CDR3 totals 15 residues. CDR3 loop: CASSVGLGSYNEQFF. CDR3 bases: TGTGCCAGCAGCGTAGGATTGGGCTCCTACAATGAGCAGTTCTTC. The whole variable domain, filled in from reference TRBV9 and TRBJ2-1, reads DSGVTQTPKHLITATGQRVTLRCSPRSGDLSVYWYQQSLDQGLQFLIQYYNGEERAKGNILERFSAQQFPDLHSELNLSSLELGDSALYFCASSVGLGSYNEQFFGPGTRLTVL.

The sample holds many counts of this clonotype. The DNA of the CDR3 is TGTGCCACAACAACCGGACAGGGATTGGACACTGAAGCTTTCTTT. Its translation is CATTTGQGLDTEAFF. V usage is TRBV24-1 and J usage is TRBJ1-1, with 8 bases fitting TRBD1. Trimming cost V 10 bases and J 3 bases; bases outside gene matches: 12. CDR1 is KGHDR and CDR2 is SFDVKD in the germline V gene. The CDR3 runs 15 residues.

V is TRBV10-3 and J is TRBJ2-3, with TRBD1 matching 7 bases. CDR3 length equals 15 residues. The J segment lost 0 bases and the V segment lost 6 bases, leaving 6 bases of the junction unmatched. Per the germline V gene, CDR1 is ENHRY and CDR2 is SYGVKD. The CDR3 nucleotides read TGTGCCATCAGATCCGACAGGGTCAGCACAGATACGCAGTATTTT. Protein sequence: CAIRSDRVSTDTQYF.

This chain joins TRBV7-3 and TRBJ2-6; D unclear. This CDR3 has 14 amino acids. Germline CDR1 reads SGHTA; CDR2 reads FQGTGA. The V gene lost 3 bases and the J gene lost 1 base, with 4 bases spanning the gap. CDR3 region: CASSFTSGANVLTF. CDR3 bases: TGTGCCAGCAGCTTTACGTCTGGGGCCAACGTCCTGACTTTC.

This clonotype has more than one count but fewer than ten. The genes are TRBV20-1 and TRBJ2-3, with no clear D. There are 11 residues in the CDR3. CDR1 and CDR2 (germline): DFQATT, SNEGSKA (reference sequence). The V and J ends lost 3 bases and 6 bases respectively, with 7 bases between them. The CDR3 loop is CSARRVDTQYF. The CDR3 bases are TGCAGTGCTAGGCGTGTGGATACGCAGTATTTT.

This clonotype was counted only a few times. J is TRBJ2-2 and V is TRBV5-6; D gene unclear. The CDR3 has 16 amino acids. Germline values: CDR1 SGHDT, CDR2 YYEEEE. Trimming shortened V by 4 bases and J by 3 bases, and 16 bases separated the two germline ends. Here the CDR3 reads CASSPTGGRYTGELFF. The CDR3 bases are TGTGCCAGCAGCCCAACCGGTGGTCGGTACACCGGGGAGCTGTTTTTT.

The CDR3: CASRTDRSYNSPLHF. The CDR3 nucleotides read TGTGCCAGCAGAACGGACCGCTCCTATAATTCACCCCTCCACTTT. The J gene is TRBJ1-6, the V gene TRBV12-3 or TRBV12-4; no firm D call. The V end lost 6 bases, the J end lost 0 bases, and 9 bases lay between the germline ends. The CDR3 is 15 amino acids.

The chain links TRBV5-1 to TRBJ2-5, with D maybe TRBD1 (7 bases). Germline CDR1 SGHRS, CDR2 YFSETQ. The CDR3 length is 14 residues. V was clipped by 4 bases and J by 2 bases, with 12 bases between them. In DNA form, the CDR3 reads TGCGCCAGCAGCGCGGGACAGCCTCAAGAGACCCAGTACTTC. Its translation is CASSAGQPQETQYF.

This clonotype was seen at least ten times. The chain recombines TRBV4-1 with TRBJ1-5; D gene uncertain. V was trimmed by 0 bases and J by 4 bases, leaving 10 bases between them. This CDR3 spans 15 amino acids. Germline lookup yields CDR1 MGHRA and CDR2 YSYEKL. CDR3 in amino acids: CASSQDGAGNQPQHF. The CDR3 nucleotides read TGCGCCAGCAGCCAAGACGGCGCAGGTAATCAGCCCCAGCATTTT.

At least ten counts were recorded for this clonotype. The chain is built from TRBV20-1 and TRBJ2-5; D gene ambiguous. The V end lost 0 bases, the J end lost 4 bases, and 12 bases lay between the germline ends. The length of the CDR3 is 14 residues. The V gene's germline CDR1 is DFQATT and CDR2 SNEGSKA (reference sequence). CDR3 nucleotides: TGCAGTGCTAGAGATTCACCGGGTGGAGAGACCCAGTACTTC. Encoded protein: CSARDSPGGETQYF.

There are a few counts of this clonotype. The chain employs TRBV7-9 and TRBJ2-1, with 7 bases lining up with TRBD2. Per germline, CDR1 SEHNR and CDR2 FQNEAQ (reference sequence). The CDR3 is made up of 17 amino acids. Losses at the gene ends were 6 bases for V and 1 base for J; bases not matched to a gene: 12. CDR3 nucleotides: TGTGCCAGCAGTCGGTCGTCCGGGGGGTCTTCCTACAATGAGCAGTTCTTC. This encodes CASSRSSGGSSYNEQFF. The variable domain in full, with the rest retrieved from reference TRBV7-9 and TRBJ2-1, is DTGVSQNPRHKITKRGQNVTFRCDPISEHNRLYWYRQTLGQGPEFLTYFQNEAQLEKSRLLSDRFSAERPKGSFSTLEIQRTEQGDSAMYLCASSRSSGGSSYNEQFFGPGTRLTVL.

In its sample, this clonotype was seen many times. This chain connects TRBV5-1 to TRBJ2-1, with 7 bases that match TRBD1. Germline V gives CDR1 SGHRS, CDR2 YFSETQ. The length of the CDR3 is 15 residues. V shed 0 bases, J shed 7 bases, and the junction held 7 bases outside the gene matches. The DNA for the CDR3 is TGCGCCAGCAGCTTGGCGGCAGGGGGTCGGAATGAGCAGTTCTTC. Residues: CASSLAAGGRNEQFF.